Given below is one T cell receptor beta chain in context. Its target is not known. A much more abundant neighbour one base away suggests this may be a read error. This specimen belongs to a study of T cells in Graves' hyperthyroidism and ophthalmopathy. Study-wide results and caveats: Peripheral blood also featured most of the thyroid clonotypes expanded above 0.001.

It was RNA transcripts that yielded the amplified TCR beta CDR3 regions. TCR CDR3 underwent first-round RT-PCR with the HTBI primer set. Via MiXCR, TCRdb re-called the multiplex PCR reads, giving one row per CDR3 protein. The table has fewer than 650,000 distinct CDR3 sequences, around 43% seen once. The V and J ends lost 0 bases and 2 bases respectively, with 8 bases between them. This CDR3 contains 14 residues. Germline assignment: CDR1 SEHNR and CDR2 FQNEAQ (reference sequence). The chain combines TRBV7-9 with TRBJ2-7; possibly TRBD2 for D (5 bases). The sample was peripheral blood or thyroid tissue (not recorded which). The origin of this receptor is an adult woman with Graves' disease, either hyperthyroidism or ophthalmopathy (not recorded which). The CDR3 is CASSLAGVAYEQYF. CDR3 in DNA: TGTGCCAGCAGCTTAGCGGGAGTGGCCTACGAGCAGTACTTC.